These T cell receptor beta chains were read from a single sample in a study of T cell responses to AZD1222 COVID-19 vaccine. TCRdb's copy holds only in-frame clones and misses some; the assay was immunoSEQ multiplex PCR. The sample carries 100,000 to 120,000 clones, less than 95% recorded once. The sample was peripheral blood, taken 28 days after the second AZD1222 dose. Receptors originate from an adult who received the AZD1222 COVID-19 vaccine. CDR3s include the opening cysteine and the closing phenylalanine or tryptophan. D genes are given only for firm matches. Clone sizes are given selectively: once, few, many, or a class where the clone is expanded.

v_gene	abundance	d_gene	j_gene	CDR3nt	CDR3aa
TRBV15	NA	TRBD2	TRBJ2-7	TGTGCCACCAGCAGAGAGACTAGCGGGAGTTACGAGCAGTACTTC	CATSRETSGSYEQYF
TRBV28	NA	NA	TRBJ2-7	TGTGCCAGCAGTCCCAGAATCTCAAGCTCCTACGAGCAGTACTTC	CASSPRISSSYEQYF
TRBV28	NA	NA	TRBJ2-6	TGTGCCAGCAGTTCCGGGGGCACTGGGGCCAACGTCCTGACTTTC	CASSSGGTGANVLTF
TRBV24-1	NA	NA	TRBJ1-2	TGTGCCACCAGAGACAGGCAGGGGGGCTACACCTTC	CATRDRQGGYTF
TRBV5-5	NA	NA	TRBJ1-1	TGTGCCAGCAGCCCAAAGGGCAGACTCACTGAAGCTTTCTTT	CASSPKGRLTEAFF
TRBV7-6	NA	NA	TRBJ1-4	TGTGCCAGCAGCTCTGGGATGGCAACTAATGAAAAACTGTTTTTT	CASSSGMATNEKLFF
TRBV3-1/TRBV3-2	NA	NA	TRBJ2-1	TGTGATAGAGTCAATGAGCAGTTCTTC	CDRVNEQFF
TRBV6-5	once	TRBD1	TRBJ1-1	TGTGCCAGCACCTCACAGGGGATGAACACTGAAGCTTTCTTT	CASTSQGMNTEAFF
TRBV28	NA	TRBD1	TRBJ1-5	TGTGCCAGCAGACCCTACAGGGGCAACAGCAATCAGCCCCAGCATTTT	CASRPYRGNSNQPQHF
TRBV5-4	few	TRBD2	TRBJ2-7	TGTGCCAGCACCCTGGGGACTAGCGGTTCCTACGAGCAGTACTTC	CASTLGTSGSYEQYF
TRBV6-5	NA	NA	TRBJ2-7	TGTGCCAGCAGTTACTCGCCCTTCCCTCGCGAGCAGTACTTC	CASSYSPFPREQYF
TRBV18	NA	TRBD1	TRBJ1-1	TGTGCCAGCTCGTCCGGGACAGGCCTATGGTCTGAAGCTTTCTTT	CASSSGTGLWSEAFF
TRBV6-5	NA	NA	TRBJ2-7	TGTGCCAGCAGTTACCGGTGGAGGGGGCTAAGGGATGAGCAGTACTTC	CASSYRWRGLRDEQYF
TRBV27	NA	NA	TRBJ1-1	TGTGCCAGCAGTCCTTATTCGGTGGGGGACACTGAAGCTTTCTTT	CASSPYSVGDTEAFF
TRBV6-1	NA	NA	TRBJ2-7	TGTGCCAGCAGTGAAGGCTTAGGGCGGAGTTACGAGCAGTACTTC	CASSEGLGRSYEQYF
TRBV15	NA	NA	TRBJ1-1	TGTGCCACCAGCAGAGATTGGGCGGATATGAACACTGAAGCTTTCTTT	CATSRDWADMNTEAFF
TRBV4-1	NA	NA	TRBJ1-3	TGCGCCAGCTGCCGAGGACAATCACCTGGAAACACCATATATTTT	CASCRGQSPGNTIYF
TRBV19	NA	TRBD1	TRBJ1-5	TGTGCCAGTATGGGAGACAGGGCCGATCAGCCCCAGCATTTT	CASMGDRADQPQHF
TRBV18	NA	NA	TRBJ2-2	TGTGCCAGCTCACCGGCACAGGGGAACACCGGGGAGCTGTTTTTT	CASSPAQGNTGELFF
TRBV6-6	NA	NA	TRBJ2-5	TGTGCCAGCAGTTACTCGGGAGGCCAAGAGACCCAGTACTTC	CASSYSGGQETQYF
TRBV7-9	NA	TRBD1	TRBJ1-1	TGTGCCAGCAGCTTAGCCCAGGGGGCGCAGGCTTTCTTT	CASSLAQGAQAFF
TRBV4-1	NA	TRBD1	TRBJ1-2	TGCGCCAGCAGGACCGGGACAGACAACTATGGCTACACCTTC	CASRTGTDNYGYTF
TRBV10-3	few	TRBD2	TRBJ2-5	TGTGCCACTAGCTTCGGGGGGGATACAGCGAAGAAGACCCAGTACTTC	CATSFGGDTAKKTQYF
TRBV5-1	NA	NA	TRBJ1-3	TGCGCCAGCAGCTTGGTTGGGGGGGCCCACTCTGGAAACACCATATATTTT	CASSLVGGAHSGNTIYF
TRBV29-1	NA	NA	TRBJ1-1	TGCAGCGTGAAGGACAGCAGGAACACTGAAGCTTTCTTT	CSVKDSRNTEAFF
TRBV3-1/TRBV3-2	NA	NA	TRBJ1-1	TGTGCCAGCAGCCAAGAGAGAAGCCGGAACACTGAAGCTTTCTTT	CASSQERSRNTEAFF
TRBV7-8	NA	NA	TRBJ1-5	TGTGCCAGCAGCTTAGAAAGGCGGGGGTTGAAGGATAGCAATCAGCCCCAGCATTTT	CASSLERRGLKDSNQPQHF
TRBV6-5	NA	NA	TRBJ1-2	TGTGCCAGCATCCCACGGGGGGGGCCCGGCGGCTACACCTTC	CASIPRGGPGGYTF
TRBV27	NA	NA	TRBJ2-7	TGTGCCAGCAGTTTAGGTCTAGTCTACGAGCAGTACTTC	CASSLGLVYEQYF